This paragraph reports one TCR beta chain. Its antigen is undetermined. Because the CDR3 is missing its conserved closing phenylalanine or tryptophan, this is likely a read error. The DNA is left out, because the CDR3 cannot be placed on it with certainty; the CDR3 is given as TCRdb lists it. These data are taken from a study of T cells in Graves' hyperthyroidism and ophthalmopathy. CDR1 and CDR2 from the germline V gene are MNHNY and SVGAGI (reference sequence). From its first to its last residue, the CDR3 has 15 amino acids. Overall study findings and caveats: It was a median around seven months before onset that the model predicted ophthalmopathy. Blood held most thyroid clonotypes expanded above 0.001 frequency.

Lactation, pregnancy, other autoimmune disease or uncontrolled infection led to exclusion of patients. Diagnosis rested on symptoms, serum thyroxine and TRAb, thyroid ultrasound, and orbital computed tomography. Amplification targeted TCR beta CDR3 regions from RNA transcripts. The HTBI set primed first-round TCR CDR3 RT-PCR. TCRdb fed the multiplex PCR reads into MiXCR, producing one record per CDR3 protein. This sample has about 52,000 distinct CDR3 sequences, with approximately 48% found just once. This chain links TRBV6-6 with TRBJ2-2; TRBD1, the table's D call, was not compared with the DNA. The specimen was blood. This TCR was recovered from a woman between 50 and 59 years old with Graves' ophthalmopathy. The CDR3 sequence: CASRPGQTNTGELVL.